Listed here are 9 T cell receptor beta chains from one sample, sequenced in a study of T cell responses to AZD1222 COVID-19 vaccine. Data came from immunoSEQ multiplex PCR; TCRdb stores just in-frame clones and leaves some out. Among over 95,000 clones, almost 90% were seen once, and the ten largest hold about 17%. This material consisted of peripheral blood, taken 28 days after the second AZD1222 dose. These receptor sequences come from an adult who received the AZD1222 COVID-19 vaccine.

The V and J genes are TRBV6-5 and TRBJ1-5; D gene ambiguous. Trimming took 2 bases from V and 6 from J, leaving 8 bases between them. The CDR3 has 13 amino acids. Germline CDR1 reads MNHEY; CDR2 reads SVGAGI. CDR3 nucleotide sequence: TGTGCCAGCAGTTACAGGGTGGGTCAGCCCCAGCATTTT. Amino acid sequence: CASSYRVGQPQHF.

The chain links TRBV5-1 to TRBJ2-3, with 8 bases aligning to TRBD2. Germline-derived CDR1 and CDR2 are SGHRS and YFSETQ. V was pared by 0 bases and J by 4 bases, with 7 bases of the junction left unmatched. The CDR3 consists of 16 residues. The CDR3 DNA is TGCGCCAGCAGCTTGGATTTTGCGGGAGGATCAGATACGCAGTATTTT. Amino acid sequence: CASSLDFAGGSDTQYF.

The V call is TRBV7-2, the J call TRBJ2-7; the match to TRBD2 covers 9 bases. Germline V gene data show CDR1 as SGHTA and CDR2 as FQGNSA. This CDR3 has 14 amino acids. J gave up 2 bases and V 5 bases, and 4 bases lay outside the gene matches. The CDR3 DNA reads TGTGCCAGCAGCCTGAGCGGGGGGCCCTACGAGCAGTACTTC. This translates into CASSLSGGPYEQYF.

This chain links TRBV6-6 with TRBJ2-7; TRBD1 agrees at 8 bases. Germline trimming cut 2 bases from V and 7 bases from J; bases unmatched to any gene: 10. The CDR3 runs 15 residues. In germline, CDR1 is MNHNY, CDR2 SVGAGI (reference sequence). The CDR3 sequence is CASSYLGQGAGEQYF. In DNA, the CDR3 is TGTGCCAGCAGTTACCTCGGGCAGGGGGCTGGAGAGCAGTACTTC.

In this sample, this clone turned up a few times. The rearrangement links TRBV19 to TRBJ1-2; perhaps TRBD1 as D (6 bases). CDR3 length: 15 amino acids. Trimming left V 7 bases short and J 7 bases short, with 22 bases between. Germline CDR1 is LNHDA and CDR2 is SQIVND (reference sequence). CDR3 nucleotides: TGTGCCAGTACGTCGGCGGGAGCACAGGGAAGTGGCTACACCTTC. Its translation: CASTSAGAQGSGYTF.

J is TRBJ1-6 and V is TRBV6-5, with D tentatively TRBD1 (6 bases). The CDR3 covers 15 residues. V lost 7 bases to trimming and J lost 1 base, with 11 bases between them. CDR1 is MNHEY, CDR2 SVGAGI, per germline. The DNA of the CDR3 is TGTGCCAGCACCCGACAGGCGTCCTATAATTCACCCCTCCACTTT. This gives the protein CASTRQASYNSPLHF.

The chain has TRBV5-1 and TRBJ1-6; TRBD1 matches at 8 bases. Germline V gene data show CDR1 as SGHRS and CDR2 as YFSETQ. The CDR3 runs 14 residues. Germline trimming cut 4 bases from V and 14 bases from J; bases unmatched to any gene: 11. This chain's CDR3 is CASSTTGAHESLHF. DNA for the CDR3: TGCGCCAGCAGCACGACAGGGGCCCACGAGTCCCTCCACTTT.

The chain is built from TRBV19 and TRBJ2-2, with D hard to call. Trimming removed 3 bases at V and 7 bases at J, with 9 bases between. The V gene's germline CDR1 is LNHDA and CDR2 SQIVND (reference sequence). The CDR3 totals 13 residues. The CDR3 DNA follows: TGTGCCAGTAGTATTGGCACCGTCGGGGAGCTGTTTTTT. It is translated as CASSIGTVGELFF.

The genes are TRBV19 and TRBJ1-3; D unresolved. The CDR3 sequence is 14 residues long. Germline V gene lookup returns CDR1 LNHDA and CDR2 SQIVND (reference sequence). V lost 1 base and J lost 4, with 8 bases in between. The CDR3 loop reads CASSIAGGGNTIYF. The CDR3 nucleotides read TGTGCCAGTAGTATAGCGGGAGGAGGAAACACCATATATTTT.